This T cell receptor (beta chain) was sequenced during a study of cytomegalovirus exposure and HLA in healthy donors. This CDR3 is 14 amino acids long. Trimming removed 6 bases from V and 8 bases from J; junction bases left unmatched: 10. Germline V gene data show CDR1 as MNHEY and CDR2 as SVGAGI. A multiplex PCR was run with 60 Vbeta primers and 13 Jbeta primers. Libraries were prepared by immunoSEQ multiplex PCR; TCRdb keeps only in-frame clonotypes and omits some of them. The table shows around 150,000 clones, with around 76% occurring only once. The rearrangement links TRBV6-5 to TRBJ1-2; 9 positions agree with TRBD1. The sample was PBMCs. The sequence derives from a man aged 60 to 69 in good health and CMV-seronegative. CDR3 coding DNA: TGTGCCAGCAGCCAGGGGACAGGGAATTTGGGCTACACCTTC. Its translation: CASSQGTGNLGYTF.